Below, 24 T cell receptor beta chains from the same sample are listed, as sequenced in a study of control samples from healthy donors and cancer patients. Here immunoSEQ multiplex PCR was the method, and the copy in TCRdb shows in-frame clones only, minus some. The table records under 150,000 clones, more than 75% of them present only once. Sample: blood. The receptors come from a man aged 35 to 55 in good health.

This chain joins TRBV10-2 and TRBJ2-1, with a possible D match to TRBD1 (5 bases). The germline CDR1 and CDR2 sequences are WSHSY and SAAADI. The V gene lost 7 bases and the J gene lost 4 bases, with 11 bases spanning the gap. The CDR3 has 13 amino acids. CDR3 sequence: CASTVTEYNEQFF. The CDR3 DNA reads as TGCGCCAGCACCGTGACAGAGTACAATGAGCAGTTCTTC.

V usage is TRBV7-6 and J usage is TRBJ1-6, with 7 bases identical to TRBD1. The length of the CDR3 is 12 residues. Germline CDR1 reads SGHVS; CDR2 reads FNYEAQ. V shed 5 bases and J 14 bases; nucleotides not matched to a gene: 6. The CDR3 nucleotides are TGTGCCAGCAGCCCGGGACAGTCGGCCCTCCACTTT. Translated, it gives CASSPGQSALHF. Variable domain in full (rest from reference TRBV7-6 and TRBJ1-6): GAGVSQSPRYKVTKRGQDVALRCDPISGHVSLYWYRQALGQGPEFLTYFNYEAQQDKSGLPNDRFSAERPEGSISTLTIQRTEQRDSAMYRCASSPGQSALHFGNGTRLTVT.

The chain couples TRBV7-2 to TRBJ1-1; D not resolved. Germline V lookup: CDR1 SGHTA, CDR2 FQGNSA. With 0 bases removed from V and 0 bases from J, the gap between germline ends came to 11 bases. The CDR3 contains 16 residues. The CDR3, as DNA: TGTGCCAGCAGCTTAGCGACGGGGATCATGAACACTGAAGCTTTCTTT. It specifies CASSLATGIMNTEAFF. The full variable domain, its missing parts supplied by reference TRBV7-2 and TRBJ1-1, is GAGVSQSPSNKVTEKGKDVELRCDPISGHTALYWYRQSLGQGLEFLIYFQGNSAPDKSGLPSDRFSAERTGGSVSTLTIQRTQQEDSAVYLCASSLATGIMNTEAFFGQGTRLTVV.

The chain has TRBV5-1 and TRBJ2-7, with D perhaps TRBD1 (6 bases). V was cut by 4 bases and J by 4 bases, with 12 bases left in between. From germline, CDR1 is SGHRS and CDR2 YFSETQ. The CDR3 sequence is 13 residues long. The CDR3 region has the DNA TGCGCCAGCAGCCGTGGACAGCCTTACGAGCAGTACTTC. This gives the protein CASSRGQPYEQYF.

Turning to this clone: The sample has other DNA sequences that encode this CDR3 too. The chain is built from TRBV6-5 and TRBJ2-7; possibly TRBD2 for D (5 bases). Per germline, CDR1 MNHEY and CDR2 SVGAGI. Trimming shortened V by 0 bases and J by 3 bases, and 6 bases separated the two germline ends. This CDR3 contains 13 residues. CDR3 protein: CASSYSRDYEQYF. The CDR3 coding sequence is TGTGCCAGCAGTTACTCCCGGGACTACGAGCAGTACTTC.

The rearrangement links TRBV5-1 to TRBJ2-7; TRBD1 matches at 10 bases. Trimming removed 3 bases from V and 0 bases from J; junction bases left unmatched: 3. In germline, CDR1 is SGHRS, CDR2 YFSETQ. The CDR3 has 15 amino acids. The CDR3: CASSSGTGDSYEQYF. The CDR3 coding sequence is TGCGCCAGCAGCTCAGGGACAGGGGACTCCTACGAGCAGTACTTC.

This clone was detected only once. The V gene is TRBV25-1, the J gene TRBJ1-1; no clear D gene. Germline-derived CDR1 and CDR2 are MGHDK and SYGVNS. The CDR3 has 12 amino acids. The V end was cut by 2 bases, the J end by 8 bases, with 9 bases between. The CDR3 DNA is TGTGCCAGCAGTGAACTTCTCGGCGAAGCTTTCTTT. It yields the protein CASSELLGEAFF.

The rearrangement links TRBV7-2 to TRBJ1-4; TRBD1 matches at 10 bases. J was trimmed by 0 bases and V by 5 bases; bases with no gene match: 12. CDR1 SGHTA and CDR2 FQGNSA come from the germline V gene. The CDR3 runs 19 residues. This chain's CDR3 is CASSPTGTGVFPTNEKLFF. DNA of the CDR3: TGTGCCAGCAGCCCCACAGGGACAGGGGTTTTCCCAACTAATGAAAAACTGTTTTTT.

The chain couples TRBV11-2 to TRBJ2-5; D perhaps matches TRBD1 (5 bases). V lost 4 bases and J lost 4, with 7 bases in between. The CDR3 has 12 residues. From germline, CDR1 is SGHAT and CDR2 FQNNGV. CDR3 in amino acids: CASSYTGETQYF. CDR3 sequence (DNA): TGTGCCAGCAGCTATACAGGAGAGACCCAGTACTTC.

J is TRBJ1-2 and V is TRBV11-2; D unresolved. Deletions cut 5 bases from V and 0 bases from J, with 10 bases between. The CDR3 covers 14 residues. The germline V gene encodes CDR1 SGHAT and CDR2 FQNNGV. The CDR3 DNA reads TGTGCCAGCAGCCCAGGAAGGTCTAACTATGGCTACACCTTC. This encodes CASSPGRSNYGYTF.

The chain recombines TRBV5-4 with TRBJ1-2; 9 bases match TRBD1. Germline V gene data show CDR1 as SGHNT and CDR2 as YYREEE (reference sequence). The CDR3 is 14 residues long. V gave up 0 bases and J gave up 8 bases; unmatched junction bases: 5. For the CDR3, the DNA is TGTGCCAGCAGCTTGGGACAGGGGGGGAGCGGCTACACCTTC. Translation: CASSLGQGGSGYTF.

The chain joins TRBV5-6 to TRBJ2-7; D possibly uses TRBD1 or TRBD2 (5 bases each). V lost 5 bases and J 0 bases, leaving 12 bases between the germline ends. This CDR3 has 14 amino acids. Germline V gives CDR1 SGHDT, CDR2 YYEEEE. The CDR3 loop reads CASRQAGTSYEQYF. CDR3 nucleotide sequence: TGTGCCAGCAGGCAAGCCGGGACCTCCTACGAGCAGTACTTC.

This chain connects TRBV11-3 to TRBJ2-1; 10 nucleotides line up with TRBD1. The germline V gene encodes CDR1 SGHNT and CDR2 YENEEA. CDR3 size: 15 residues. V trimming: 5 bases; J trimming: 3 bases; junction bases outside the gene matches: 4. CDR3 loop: CASSLWDRGYNEQFF. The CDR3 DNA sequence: TGTGCCAGCAGCCTATGGGACAGGGGCTACAATGAGCAGTTCTTC.

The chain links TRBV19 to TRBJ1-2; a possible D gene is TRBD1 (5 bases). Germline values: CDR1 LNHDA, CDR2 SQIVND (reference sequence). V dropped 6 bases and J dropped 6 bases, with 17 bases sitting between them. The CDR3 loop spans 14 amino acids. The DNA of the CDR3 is TGTGCCAGTAGCTTCTTACGACAGAGCAATGGCTACACCTTC. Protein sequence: CASSFLRQSNGYTF.

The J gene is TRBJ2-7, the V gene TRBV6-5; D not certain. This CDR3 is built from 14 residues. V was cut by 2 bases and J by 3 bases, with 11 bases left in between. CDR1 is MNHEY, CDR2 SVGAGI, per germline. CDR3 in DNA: TGTGCCAGCAGTTACAGGGCACTTAACTACGAGCAGTACTTC. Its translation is CASSYRALNYEQYF.

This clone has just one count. CDR3 region: CASSRTEATNEKLFF. CDR3 sequence (DNA): TGTGCCAGCAGTAGGACAGAAGCAACTAATGAAAAACTGTTTTTT. The rearrangement joins TRBV25-1 to TRBJ1-4; TRBD1 is a possible D gene (6 bases). There are 15 residues in the CDR3. Germline V gene data show CDR1 as MGHDK and CDR2 as SYGVNS. Trimming removed 5 bases at V and 0 bases at J, with 10 bases between.

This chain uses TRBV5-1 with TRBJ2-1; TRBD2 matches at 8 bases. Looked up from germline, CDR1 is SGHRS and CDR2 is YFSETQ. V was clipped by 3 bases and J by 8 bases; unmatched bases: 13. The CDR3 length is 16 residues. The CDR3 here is CASSWRLAPGKDEQFF. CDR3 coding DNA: TGCGCCAGCAGCTGGCGACTAGCGCCGGGGAAGGATGAGCAGTTCTTC.

The CDR3 protein is CASSFAGGEANYGYTF. The CDR3 bases are TGTGCCAGCAGCTTCGCAGGGGGCGAAGCTAACTATGGCTACACCTTC. The V gene is TRBV7-9, the J gene TRBJ1-2; 8 bases agree with TRBD1. This CDR3 is built from 16 residues. Germline CDR1 and CDR2: SEHNR and FQNEAQ (reference sequence). Trimming at V came to 3 bases and at J to 0 bases, leaving 6 bases not matched to a gene.

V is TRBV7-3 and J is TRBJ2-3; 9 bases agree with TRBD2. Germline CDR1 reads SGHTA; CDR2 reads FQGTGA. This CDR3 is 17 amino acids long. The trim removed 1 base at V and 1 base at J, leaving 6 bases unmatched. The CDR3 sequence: CASSLRGQRGGTDTQYF. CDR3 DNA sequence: TGTGCCAGCAGCTTAAGGGGACAGCGGGGGGGCACAGATACGCAGTATTTT.

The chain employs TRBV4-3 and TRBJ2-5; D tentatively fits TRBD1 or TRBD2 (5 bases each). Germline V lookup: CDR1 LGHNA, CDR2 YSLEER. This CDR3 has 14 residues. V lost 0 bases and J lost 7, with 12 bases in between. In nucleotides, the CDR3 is TGCGCCAGCAGCCAAGATAGAGGGGAGCCGACCCAGTACTTC. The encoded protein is CASSQDRGEPTQYF.

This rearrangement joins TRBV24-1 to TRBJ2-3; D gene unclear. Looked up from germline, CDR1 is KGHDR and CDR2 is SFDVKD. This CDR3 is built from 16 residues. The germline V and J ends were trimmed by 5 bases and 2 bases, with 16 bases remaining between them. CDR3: CATSADTGAYTDTQYF. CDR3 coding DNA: TGTGCCACCAGTGCCGACACTGGAGCATACACAGATACGCAGTATTTT.

The CDR3 reads CASSLRDGGNYEQYF. The DNA for the CDR3 is TGCGCCAGCAGCTTAAGGGACGGAGGCAACTACGAGCAGTACTTC. The chain links TRBV5-1 to TRBJ2-7; D is possibly TRBD1 or TRBD2 (5 bases each). V shed 2 bases and J shed 3 bases, with 15 bases lying between them. The CDR3 is 15 amino acids. From germline, CDR1 is SGHRS and CDR2 YFSETQ.

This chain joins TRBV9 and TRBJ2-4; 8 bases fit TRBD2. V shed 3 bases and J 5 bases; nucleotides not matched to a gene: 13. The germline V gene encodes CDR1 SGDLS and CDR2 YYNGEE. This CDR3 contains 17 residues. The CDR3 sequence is CASSGADRGGIQNIQYF. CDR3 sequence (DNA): TGTGCCAGCAGCGGAGCAGATCGGGGGGGCATCCAAAACATTCAGTACTTC.

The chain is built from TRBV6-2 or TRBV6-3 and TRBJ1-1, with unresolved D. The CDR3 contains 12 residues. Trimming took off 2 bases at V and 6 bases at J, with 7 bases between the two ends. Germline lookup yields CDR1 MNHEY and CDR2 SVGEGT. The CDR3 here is CASSYREAEAFF. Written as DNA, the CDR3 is TGTGCCAGCAGTTACAGGGAGGCTGAAGCTTTCTTT.